Shown below are 3 T cell receptor beta chains from a single sample sequenced in a study of vaccination effects on CD4 cells after COVID-19. Their specific antigens are unknown. Measured with immunoSEQ multiplex PCR; TCRdb has only the in-frame clones, and not every one. The table shows roughly 27,000 clones, with about 69% occurring only once. Before any sequencing was done, the ViraFEST assay used viral peptide pools to expand antigen-specific CD4+ T cells. The culture ran for roughly 10 days before CD4+ T cells were isolated. Participants each got two BNT162b2 or mRNA-1273 vaccine doses. Sequencing was performed on CD4+ T cells from PBMCs cultured with HCoV-NL63 spike peptides, taken after COVID-19 vaccination. These receptors were obtained from a human donor who received a COVID-19 vaccine.

The chain employs TRBV30 and TRBJ1-1, with 8 positions matching TRBD1. Germline CDR1 reads GTSNPN; CDR2 reads SVGIG (reference sequence). The CDR3 sequence is 16 residues long. The V segment lost 3 bases and the J segment 4 bases; nucleotides outside the gene matches: 13. CDR3 in DNA: TGTGCCTGGAGAAAGGGACAGGTGGTAAGGGGCACTGAAGCTTTCTTT. It specifies CAWRKGQVVRGTEAFF.

V and J are TRBV24-1 and TRBJ1-5; 7 bases match TRBD1. The germline CDR1 and CDR2 sequences are KGHDR and SFDVKD. V lost 5 bases to trimming and J lost 6 bases; unmatched junction nucleotides: 3. The CDR3 spans 13 residues. This CDR3 is CATSVRGTQPQHF. CDR3 coding DNA: TGTGCCACCAGTGTCAGGGGGACTCAGCCCCAGCATTTT.

This clone came up a few times. The V and J genes are TRBV12-3 or TRBV12-4 and TRBJ2-7, with 8 nucleotides matching TRBD1. Trimming at V came to 6 bases and at J to 2 bases, leaving 3 bases not matched to a gene. This CDR3 is built from 13 residues. The CDR3 loop is CASRRTGPYEQYF. DNA for the CDR3: TGTGCCAGCAGGAGGACAGGGCCCTACGAGCAGTACTTC.